This T cell receptor delta chain was found in a study of gamma-delta T cells after stem cell transplantation. V trimming: 1 base; J trimming: 2 bases; junction bases outside the gene matches: 20. Looked up from germline, CDR1 is GEAIGNYY and CDR2 is EKD. The CDR3 loop spans 21 amino acids. TCRdb reanalysed the RT-PCR reads via CATT. This table has about 700 delta-chain clones, approximately 2.7% appearing once. This clone was seen more than once but under ten times. A far larger clone differs by one base, so this is likely a read error. Other DNA sequences from this sample encode an identical CDR3 as well.

This receptor was obtained from a human donor. It is not recorded whose cells these are; they may come from a transplant donor. The chain has TRDV2 and TRDJ1; 11 bases agree with TRDD3. Sequencing was carried out using gamma-delta T cells. DNA for the CDR3: TGTGCCTGTGACACAGTTCCTACTTCTGGGGGATACCTGGCGTATACCGATAAACTCATCTTT. Translated: CACDTVPTSGGYLAYTDKLIF.